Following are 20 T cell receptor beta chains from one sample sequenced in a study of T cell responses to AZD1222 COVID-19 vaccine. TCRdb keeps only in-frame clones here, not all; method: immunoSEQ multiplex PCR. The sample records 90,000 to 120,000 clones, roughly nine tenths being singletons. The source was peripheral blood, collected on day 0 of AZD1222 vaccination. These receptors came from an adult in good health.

The DNA for the CDR3 is TGTGCCAGCAGCCCCCCAGGGCCGCTGAATTCACCCCTCCACTTT. Residues: CASSPPGPLNSPLHF. V usage is TRBV25-1 and J usage is TRBJ1-6; weak D call: TRBD1 (5 bases). The length of the CDR3 is 15 residues. V dropped 6 bases and J dropped 7 bases, with 16 bases sitting between them. Germline CDR1 is MGHDK and CDR2 is SYGVNS.

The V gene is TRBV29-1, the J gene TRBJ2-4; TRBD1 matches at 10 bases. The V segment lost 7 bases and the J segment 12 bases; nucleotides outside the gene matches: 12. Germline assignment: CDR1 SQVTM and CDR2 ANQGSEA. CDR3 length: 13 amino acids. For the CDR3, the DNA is TGCAGCGCAAGGACAGGGGGGCTAGGGACTCAGTACTTC. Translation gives CSARTGGLGTQYF.

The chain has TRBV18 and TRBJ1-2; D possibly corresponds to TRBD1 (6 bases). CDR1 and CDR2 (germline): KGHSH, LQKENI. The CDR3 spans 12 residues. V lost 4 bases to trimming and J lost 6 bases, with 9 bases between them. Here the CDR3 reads CASSHRTDGYTF. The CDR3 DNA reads TGTGCCAGCTCACACAGGACAGATGGCTACACCTTC.

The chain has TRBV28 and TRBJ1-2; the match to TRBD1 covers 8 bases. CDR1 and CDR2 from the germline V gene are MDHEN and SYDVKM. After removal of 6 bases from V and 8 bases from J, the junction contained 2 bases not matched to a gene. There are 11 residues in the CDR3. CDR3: CASRQGAGYTF. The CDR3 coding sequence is TGTGCCAGCAGGCAGGGGGCCGGCTACACCTTC.

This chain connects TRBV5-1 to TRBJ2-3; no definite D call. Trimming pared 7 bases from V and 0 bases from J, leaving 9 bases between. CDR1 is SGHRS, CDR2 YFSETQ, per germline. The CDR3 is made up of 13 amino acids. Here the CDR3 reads CASGEPSTDTQYF. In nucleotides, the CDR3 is TGCGCCAGCGGAGAGCCGAGCACAGATACGCAGTATTTT.

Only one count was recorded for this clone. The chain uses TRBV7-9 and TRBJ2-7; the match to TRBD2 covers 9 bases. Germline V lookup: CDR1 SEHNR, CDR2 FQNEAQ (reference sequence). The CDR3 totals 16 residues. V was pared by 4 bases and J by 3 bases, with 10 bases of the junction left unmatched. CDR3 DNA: TGTGCCAGCAGCTCACCAGGACTAGCGTCCCTCTACGAGCAGTACTTC. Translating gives CASSSPGLASLYEQYF.

CDR3 DNA: TGTGCCAGCAGCCAAGCTGGGTTGGGCACTGAAGCTTTCTTT. Translating gives CASSQAGLGTEAFF. This chain links TRBV3-1 (or the pseudogene TRBV3-2) with TRBJ1-1; D is unclear. In germline, CDR1 is LGHDT, CDR2 YNNKEL (reference sequence). Trimming removed 1 base from V and 4 bases from J, with 10 bases in between. The CDR3 is 14 amino acids.

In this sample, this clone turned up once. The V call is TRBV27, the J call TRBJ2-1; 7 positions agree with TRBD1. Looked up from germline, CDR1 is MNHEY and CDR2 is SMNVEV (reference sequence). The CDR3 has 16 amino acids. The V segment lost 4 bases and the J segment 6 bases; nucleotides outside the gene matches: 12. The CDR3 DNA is TGTGCCAGCAGTTCGCCCTCAGGGGGAGTTCGCAATGAGCAGTTCTTC. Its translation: CASSSPSGGVRNEQFF.

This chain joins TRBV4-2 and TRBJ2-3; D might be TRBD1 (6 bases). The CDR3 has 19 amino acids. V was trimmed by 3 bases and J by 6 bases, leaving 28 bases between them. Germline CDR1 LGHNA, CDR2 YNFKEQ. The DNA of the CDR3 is TGTGCCAGCAGCCAGGGGGCGCTAGGACTTTCAGGAAGAAGGGATACGCAGTATTTT. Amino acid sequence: CASSQGALGLSGRRDTQYF.

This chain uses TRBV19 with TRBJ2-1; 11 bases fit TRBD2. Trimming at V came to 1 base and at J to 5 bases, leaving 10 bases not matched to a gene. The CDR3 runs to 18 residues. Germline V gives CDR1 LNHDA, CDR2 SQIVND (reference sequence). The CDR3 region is CASSIGPYSGRADNEQFF. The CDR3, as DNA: TGTGCCAGTAGTATAGGCCCTTATAGCGGGAGGGCTGACAATGAGCAGTTCTTC.

Here the CDR3 reads CASSTTLGQRNTEAFF. As DNA, the CDR3 is TGTGCCAGTAGCACAACGTTGGGACAGAGGAACACTGAAGCTTTCTTT. The V call is TRBV19, the J call TRBJ1-1; 7 bases align to TRBD1. Germline values: CDR1 LNHDA, CDR2 SQIVND (reference sequence). The CDR3 has 16 residues. The ends lost 6 bases at V and 1 base at J; junction bases unmatched: 11.

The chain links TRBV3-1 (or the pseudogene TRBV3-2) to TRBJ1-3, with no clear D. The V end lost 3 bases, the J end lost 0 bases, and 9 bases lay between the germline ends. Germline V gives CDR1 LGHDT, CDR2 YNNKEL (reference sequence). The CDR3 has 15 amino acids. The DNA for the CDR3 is TGTGCCAGCAGCCAGTTCGGATACTCTGGAAACACCATATATTTT. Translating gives CASSQFGYSGNTIYF.

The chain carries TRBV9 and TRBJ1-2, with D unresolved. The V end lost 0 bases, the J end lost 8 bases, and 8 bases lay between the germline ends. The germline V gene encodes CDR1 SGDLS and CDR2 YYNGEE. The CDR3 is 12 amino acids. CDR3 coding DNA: TGTGCCAGCAGCGTAGCTCTGGGGGGCTACACCTTC. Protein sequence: CASSVALGGYTF.

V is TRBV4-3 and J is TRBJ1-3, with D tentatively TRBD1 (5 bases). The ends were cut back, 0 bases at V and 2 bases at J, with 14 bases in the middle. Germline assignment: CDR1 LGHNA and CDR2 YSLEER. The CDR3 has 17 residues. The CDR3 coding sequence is TGCGCCAGCAGCCAAGACGGGGGTGGGGCGGCTGGAAACACCATATATTTT. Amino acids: CASSQDGGGAAGNTIYF.

CDR3 region: CASSSRNNEQFF. The CDR3 DNA sequence: TGTGCCAGCTCAAGTAGGAACAATGAGCAGTTCTTC. The chain uses TRBV18 and TRBJ2-1; D ambiguous. Trimming took 5 bases from V and 5 from J, leaving 7 bases between them. The CDR3 runs 12 residues. Germline values: CDR1 KGHSH, CDR2 LQKENI.

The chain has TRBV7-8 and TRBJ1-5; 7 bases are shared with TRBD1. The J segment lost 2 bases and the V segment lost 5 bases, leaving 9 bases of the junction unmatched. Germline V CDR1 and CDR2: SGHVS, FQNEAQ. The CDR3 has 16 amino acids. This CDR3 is CASSPPPTGGNQPQHF. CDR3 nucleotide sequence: TGTGCCAGCAGCCCGCCCCCAACAGGGGGCAATCAGCCCCAGCATTTT.

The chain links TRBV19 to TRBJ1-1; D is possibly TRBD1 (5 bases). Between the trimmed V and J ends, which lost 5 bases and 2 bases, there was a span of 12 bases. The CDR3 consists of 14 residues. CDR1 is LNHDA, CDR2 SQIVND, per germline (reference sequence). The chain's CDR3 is CASSGGVVNTEAFF. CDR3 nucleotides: TGTGCCAGTAGTGGAGGGGTCGTCAACACTGAAGCTTTCTTT.

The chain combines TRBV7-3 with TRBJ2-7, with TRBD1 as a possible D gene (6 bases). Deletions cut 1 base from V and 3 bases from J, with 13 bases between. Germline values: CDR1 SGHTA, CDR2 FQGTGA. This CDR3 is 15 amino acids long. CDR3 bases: TGTGCCAGCAGCTTAAGGTCCGGGACATACTACGAGCAGTACTTC. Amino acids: CASSLRSGTYYEQYF.

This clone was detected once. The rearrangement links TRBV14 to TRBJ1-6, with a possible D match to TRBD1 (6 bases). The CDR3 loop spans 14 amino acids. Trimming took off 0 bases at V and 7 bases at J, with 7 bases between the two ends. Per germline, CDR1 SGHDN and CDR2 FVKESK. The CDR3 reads CASSQDTGNSPLHF. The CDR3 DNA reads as TGTGCCAGCAGCCAAGATACAGGGAATTCACCCCTCCACTTT.

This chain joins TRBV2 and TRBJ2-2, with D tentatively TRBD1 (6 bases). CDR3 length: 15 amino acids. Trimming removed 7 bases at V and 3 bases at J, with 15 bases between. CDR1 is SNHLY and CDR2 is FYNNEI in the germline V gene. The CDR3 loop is CASTEWAGDTGELFF. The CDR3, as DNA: TGTGCCAGCACCGAGTGGGCAGGGGACACCGGGGAGCTGTTTTTT.